The 21 T cell receptor beta chains below all came from one sample that was sequenced in a study of CXCR3-negative and CXCR3-positive naive CD8 T cells. Study-level findings and limits: Compared with CXCR3-negative naive cells, CXCR3-positive naive cells showed more hydrophobic TRB CDR3s.

Antigens of these TCRs are unknown. UMI labels and 5' RACE were used to prepare the TRB cDNA libraries. TCRdb reprocessed the 5' RACE reads, keeping one entry per CDR3 protein, no DNA. This sample contains about 110,000 distinct CDR3 sequences. The sample comprised naive CXCR3+ CD8+ T cells from blood. Subset indicated: CD45RO-CCR7+CD27+CD95- naive CD8+ T cells expressing CXCR3 (TNR3+). All receptors derive from a human donor in good health. Some clones in this sample may be carry-over from other donors' samples.

V and J are TRBV12-3 or TRBV12-4 and TRBJ1-5; TCRdb outputs TRBD1, but without DNA this stays unchecked. The CDR3 runs to 16 residues. The chain's CDR3 is CASSSGGTGHNQPQHF.

The rearrangement joins TRBV28 to TRBJ2-7; the D call from TCRdb, TRBD2, cannot be confirmed without DNA. This CDR3 comprises 16 residues. Germline CDR1 MDHEN, CDR2 SYDVKM. The CDR3 here is CASSFPRLPSPYEQYF.

The chain's CDR3 is CASSDSVGTGELFF. The V gene is TRBV6-4, the J gene TRBJ2-2. Germline loops: CDR1 MRHNA, CDR2 SNTAGT. This CDR3 has 14 residues.

This chain links TRBV7-3 with TRBJ1-2. CDR3 size: 14 residues. Per the germline V gene, CDR1 is SGHTA and CDR2 is FQGTGA. CDR3 in amino acids: CASAEEDGVYGYTF.

The chain employs TRBV7-3 and TRBJ2-1; there is no DNA to check the TCRdb D call of TRBD2. Germline-derived CDR1 and CDR2 are SGHTA and FQGTGA. This CDR3 comprises 14 residues. The CDR3 spells CASSPGGEYNEQFF. The whole variable domain, filled in from reference TRBV7-3 and TRBJ2-1, reads GAGVSQTPSNKVTEKGKYVELRCDPISGHTALYWYRQSLGQGPEFLIYFQGTGAADDSGLPNDRFFAVRPEGSVSTLKIQRTERGDSAVYLCASSPGGEYNEQFFGPGTRLTVL.

The V call is TRBV27, the J call TRBJ2-7; the TRBD2 assignment by TCRdb is unverifiable without DNA. The CDR3 is 16 amino acids. Germline V gene data show CDR1 as MNHEY and CDR2 as SMNVEV (reference sequence). The CDR3 region is CASSLRWSLEVGEQYF.

The chain joins TRBV7-9 to TRBJ1-1; TCRdb proposes TRBD1, but this gene call is untestable without DNA. The germline V gene has CDR1 SEHNR and CDR2 FQNEAQ (reference sequence). CDR3 length: 17 residues. The CDR3 region is CASSLVWDTTLDTEAFF.

This rearrangement joins TRBV27 to TRBJ2-2; TCRdb's D gene call, TRBD1, goes unchecked for lack of DNA. The CDR3 extends over 16 amino acids. Germline-derived CDR1 and CDR2 are MNHEY and SMNVEV (reference sequence). This CDR3 is CASSFSGGMSTGELFF.

The J gene is TRBJ2-1, the V gene TRBV7-9. The germline V gene encodes CDR1 SEHNR and CDR2 FQNEAQ (reference sequence). This CDR3 contains 13 residues. The CDR3 protein is CASSPDFNNEQFF.

The gene calls are TRBV20-1 and TRBJ2-7; no DNA is available, so the TRBD2 call from TCRdb remains unchecked. Germline lookup yields CDR1 DFQATT and CDR2 SNEGSKA (reference sequence). This CDR3 comprises 14 residues. The CDR3 is CSASGPNREKEQYF.

This chain connects TRBV12-3 or TRBV12-4 to TRBJ2-3; checking the TCRdb D call of TRBD1 is not possible without DNA. The CDR3 spans 13 residues. CDR3 amino acids: CASSPGGGDTQYF.

The V and J genes are TRBV30 and TRBJ2-7; TCRdb calls TRBD1, which cannot be checked without DNA. Germline loops: CDR1 GTSNPN, CDR2 SVGIG (reference sequence). The CDR3 is 12 residues long. The CDR3 sequence: CAWTETLNEQYF.

The V call is TRBV20-1, the J call TRBJ2-3; no DNA is available, so the TRBD1 call from TCRdb remains unchecked. The CDR3 is 15 amino acids. Looked up from germline, CDR1 is DFQATT and CDR2 is SNEGSKA (reference sequence). This CDR3 reads CSARVATAITDTQYF.

The J gene is TRBJ1-1, the V gene TRBV6-2 or TRBV6-3. The germline CDR1 and CDR2 sequences are MNHEY and SVGEGT. The CDR3 spans 15 residues. CDR3 in amino acids: CASSYFQEVLAEAFF.

V and J are TRBV13 and TRBJ2-7; the D call from TCRdb, TRBD1, cannot be confirmed without DNA. Per germline, CDR1 PRHDT and CDR2 FYEKMQ (reference sequence). The CDR3 extends over 14 amino acids. The CDR3 sequence is CASSTGTGYHEQYF.

The CDR3 spells CASSLGGGGEQYF. The chain is built from TRBV11-3 and TRBJ2-7; TCRdb's D call of TRBD2 is untestable without DNA. Looked up from germline, CDR1 is SGHNT and CDR2 is YENEEA. This CDR3 is built from 13 residues. Combining the CDR3 with reference TRBV11-3 and TRBJ2-7 gives the whole variable domain EAGVVQSPRYKIIEKKQPVAFWCNPISGHNTLYWYLQNLGQGPELLIRYENEEAVDDSQLPKDRFSAERLKGVDSTLKIQPAELGDSAVYLCASSLGGGGEQYFGPGTRLTVT.

The chain employs TRBV28 and TRBJ2-1; no DNA is available, so the TRBD1 call from TCRdb remains unchecked. The CDR3 is 14 amino acids. Germline V CDR1 and CDR2: MDHEN, SYDVKM. The CDR3 protein is CASKGRLNYNEQFF.

The chain carries TRBV20-1 and TRBJ1-1. Germline CDR1 DFQATT, CDR2 SNEGSKA (reference sequence). The CDR3 is made up of 13 amino acids. The CDR3 loop reads CSASAGEVGEAFF.

This sequence joins TRBV11-3 and TRBJ2-7; TCRdb lists TRBD2, though no DNA is available to test this call. From germline, CDR1 is SGHNT and CDR2 YENEEA. The CDR3 length is 14 residues. CDR3 loop: CASSLGGERDRQYF.

The J gene is TRBJ2-1, the V gene TRBV28; without DNA, the TCRdb call of TRBD2 cannot be checked. The CDR3 runs 16 residues. Germline CDR1 and CDR2: MDHEN and SYDVKM. CDR3: CASSFSGGLSYNEQFF. The full variable domain, in which reference TRBV28 and TRBJ2-1 provide the parts outside the CDR3, is DVKVTQSSRYLVKRTGEKVFLECVQDMDHENMFWYRQDPGLGLRLIYFSYDVKMKEKGDIPEGYSVSREKKERFSLILESASTNQTSMYLCASSFSGGLSYNEQFFGPGTRLTVL.

The chain couples TRBV6-2 or TRBV6-3 to TRBJ2-7. Germline CDR1 and CDR2: MNHEY and SVGEGT. The CDR3 covers 15 residues. The CDR3 reads CASSPRGTDLFGGYF.